This record looks at one T cell receptor beta chain sequence and its context. The record originates from a study of blood T cell repertoires in COVID-19. The wider study: There were acute and convalescent COVID-19 samples, and they came from the United States, Italy and Spain. PBMCs, B-cell-depleted T cells, or T cells were the source of the cDNA or gDNA that made up the material.

Germline CDR1 is SGHNT and CDR2 is YYREEE (reference sequence). The CDR3 covers 15 residues. Trimming removed 5 bases at V and 2 bases at J, with 14 bases between. Authors' processing steps: Nucleated cell counts were estimated from reference gene primer amplification. Using immunoSEQ multiplex PCR, the repertoire was profiled, and TCRdb retains in-frame clones only, with some absent. V, J and clone size are those of that table, while D and trimming were read from the DNA. This sample has some 230,000 clones; roughly four fifths occur once, and the top ten carry about 8%. This receptor was obtained from a woman in her 50s with acute or convalescent COVID-19. V is TRBV5-4 and J is TRBJ2-1, with a possible D match to TRBD1 (6 bases). Source material: peripheral blood. CDR3 loop: CASSTGQTTYNEQFF. In nucleotides, the CDR3 is TGTGCCAGCAGTACGGGACAAACGACCTACAATGAGCAGTTCTTC.